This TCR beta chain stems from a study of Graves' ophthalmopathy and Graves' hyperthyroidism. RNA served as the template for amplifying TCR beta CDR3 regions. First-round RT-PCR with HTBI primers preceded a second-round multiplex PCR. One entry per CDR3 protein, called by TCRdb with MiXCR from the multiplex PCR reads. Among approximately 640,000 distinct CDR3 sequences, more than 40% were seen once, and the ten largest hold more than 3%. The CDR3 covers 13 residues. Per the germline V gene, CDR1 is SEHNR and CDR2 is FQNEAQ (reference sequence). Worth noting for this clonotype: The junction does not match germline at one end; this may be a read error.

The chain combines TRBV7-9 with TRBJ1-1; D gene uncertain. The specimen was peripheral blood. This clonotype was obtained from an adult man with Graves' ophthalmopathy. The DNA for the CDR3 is TGTGCCAGCAGCTTGGGTAGGAACACTGAAGCTCTCTTT. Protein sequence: CASSLGRNTEALF.